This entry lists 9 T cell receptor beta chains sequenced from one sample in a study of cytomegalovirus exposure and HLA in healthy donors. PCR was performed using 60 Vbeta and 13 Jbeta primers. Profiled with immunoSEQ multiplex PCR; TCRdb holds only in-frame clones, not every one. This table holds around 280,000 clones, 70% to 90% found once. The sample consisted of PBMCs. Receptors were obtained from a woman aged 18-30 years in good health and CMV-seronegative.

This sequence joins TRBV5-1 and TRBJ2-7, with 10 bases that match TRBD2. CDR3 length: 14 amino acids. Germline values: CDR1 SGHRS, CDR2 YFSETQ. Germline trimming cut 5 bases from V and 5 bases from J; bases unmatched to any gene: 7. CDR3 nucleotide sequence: TGCGCCAGCAGGGATGCCGGGACTAGCGACGAGCAGTACTTC. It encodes CASRDAGTSDEQYF.

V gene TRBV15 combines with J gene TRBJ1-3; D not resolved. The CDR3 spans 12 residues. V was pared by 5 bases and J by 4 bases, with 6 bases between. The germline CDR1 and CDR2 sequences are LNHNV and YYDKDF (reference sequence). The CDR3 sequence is CATSASGNTIYF. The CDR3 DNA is TGTGCCACCAGCGCTAGCGGAAACACCATATATTTT.

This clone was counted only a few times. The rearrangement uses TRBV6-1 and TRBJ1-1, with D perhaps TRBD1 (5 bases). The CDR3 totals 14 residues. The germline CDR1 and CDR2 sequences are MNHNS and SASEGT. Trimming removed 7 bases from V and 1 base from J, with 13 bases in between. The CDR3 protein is CASIYRRENTEAFF. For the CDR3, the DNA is TGTGCCAGCATTTACAGGCGAGAGAACACTGAAGCTTTCTTT.

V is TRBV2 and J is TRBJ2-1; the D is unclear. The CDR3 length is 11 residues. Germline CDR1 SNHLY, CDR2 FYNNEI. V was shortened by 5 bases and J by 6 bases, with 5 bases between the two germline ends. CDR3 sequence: CASSYINEQFF. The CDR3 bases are TGTGCCAGCAGTTACATCAATGAGCAGTTCTTC.

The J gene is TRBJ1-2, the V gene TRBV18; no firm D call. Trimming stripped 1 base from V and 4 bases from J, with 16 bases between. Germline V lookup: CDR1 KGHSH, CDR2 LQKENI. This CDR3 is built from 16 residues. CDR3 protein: CASSPLEGRDSYGYTF. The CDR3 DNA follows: TGTGCCAGCTCACCACTCGAAGGTCGGGATTCCTATGGCTACACCTTC. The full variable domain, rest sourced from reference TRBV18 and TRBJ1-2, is NAGVMQNPRHLVRRRGQEARLRCSPMKGHSHVYWYRQLPEEGLKFMVYLQKENIIDESGMPKERFSAEFPKEGPSILRIQQVVRGDSAAYFCASSPLEGRDSYGYTFGSGTRLTVV.

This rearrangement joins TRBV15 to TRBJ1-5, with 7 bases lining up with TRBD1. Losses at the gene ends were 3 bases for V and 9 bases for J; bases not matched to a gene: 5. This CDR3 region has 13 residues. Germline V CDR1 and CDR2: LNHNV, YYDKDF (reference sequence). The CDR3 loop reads CATSRGTGVPQHF. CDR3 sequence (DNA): TGTGCCACCAGCAGGGGTACAGGGGTGCCCCAGCATTTT.

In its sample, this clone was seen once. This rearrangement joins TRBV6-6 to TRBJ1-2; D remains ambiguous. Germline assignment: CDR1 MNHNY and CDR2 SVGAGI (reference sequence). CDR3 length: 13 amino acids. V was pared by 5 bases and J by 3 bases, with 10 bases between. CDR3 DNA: TGTGCCAGCAGTGAGAGGTCGGACTATGGCTACACCTTC. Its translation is CASSERSDYGYTF.

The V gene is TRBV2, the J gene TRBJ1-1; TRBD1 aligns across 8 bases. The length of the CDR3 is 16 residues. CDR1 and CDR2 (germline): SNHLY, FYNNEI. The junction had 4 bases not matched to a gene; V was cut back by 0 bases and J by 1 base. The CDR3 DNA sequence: TGTGCCAGCAGTGAAGCAAGACAGGGGTCGAACACTGAAGCTTTCTTT. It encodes CASSEARQGSNTEAFF.

CDR3 sequence: CASSLGTGVNEKLFF. DNA of the CDR3: TGTGCCAGCAGCCTTGGGACAGGGGTCAATGAAAAACTGTTTTTT. The chain combines TRBV4-2 with TRBJ1-4; 10 bases are shared with TRBD1. The CDR3 loop spans 15 amino acids. From germline, CDR1 is LGHNA and CDR2 YNFKEQ. The junction had 4 bases not matched to a gene; V was cut back by 4 bases and J by 5 bases.